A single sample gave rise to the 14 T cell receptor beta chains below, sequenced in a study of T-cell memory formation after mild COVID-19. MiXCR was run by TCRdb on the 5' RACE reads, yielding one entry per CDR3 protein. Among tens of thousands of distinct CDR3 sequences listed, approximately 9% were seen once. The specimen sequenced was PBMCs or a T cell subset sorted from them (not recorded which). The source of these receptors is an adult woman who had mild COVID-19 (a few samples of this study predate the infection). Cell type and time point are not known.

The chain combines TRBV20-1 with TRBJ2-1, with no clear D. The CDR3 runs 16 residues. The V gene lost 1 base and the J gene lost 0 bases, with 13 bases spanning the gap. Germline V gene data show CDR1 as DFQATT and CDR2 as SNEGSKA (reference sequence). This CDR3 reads CSARAGWSSSYNEQFF. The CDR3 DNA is TGCAGTGCTAGAGCTGGTTGGAGCAGCTCCTACAATGAGCAGTTCTTC.

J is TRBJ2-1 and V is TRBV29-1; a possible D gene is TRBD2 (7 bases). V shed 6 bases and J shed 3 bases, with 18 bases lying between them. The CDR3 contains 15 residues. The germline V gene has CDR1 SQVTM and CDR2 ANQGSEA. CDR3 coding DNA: TGCAGCGTCATCAGGGGTCAGCGGGGCTACAATGAGCAGTTCTTC. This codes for CSVIRGQRGYNEQFF.

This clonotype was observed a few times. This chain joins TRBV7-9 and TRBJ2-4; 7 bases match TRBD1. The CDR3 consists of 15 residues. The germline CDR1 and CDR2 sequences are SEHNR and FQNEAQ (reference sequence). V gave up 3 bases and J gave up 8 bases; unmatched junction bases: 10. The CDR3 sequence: CASSFDRVWLDIQYF. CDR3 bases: TGTGCCAGCAGCTTCGACAGGGTTTGGTTAGACATTCAGTACTTC.

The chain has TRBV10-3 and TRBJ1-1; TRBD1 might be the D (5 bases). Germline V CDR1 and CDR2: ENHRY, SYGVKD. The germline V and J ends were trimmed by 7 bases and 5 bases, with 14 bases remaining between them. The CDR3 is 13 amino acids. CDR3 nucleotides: TGTGCCATCAATGCAGTGGGGGGTACTGAAGCTTTCTTT. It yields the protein CAINAVGGTEAFF.

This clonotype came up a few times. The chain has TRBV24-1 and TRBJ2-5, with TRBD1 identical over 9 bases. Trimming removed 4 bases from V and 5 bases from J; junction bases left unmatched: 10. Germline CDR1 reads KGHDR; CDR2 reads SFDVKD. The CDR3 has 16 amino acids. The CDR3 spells CATSDQRDRERETQYF. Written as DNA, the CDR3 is TGTGCCACCAGTGACCAACGGGACAGGGAGAGGGAGACCCAGTACTTC.

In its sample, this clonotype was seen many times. Written as DNA, the CDR3 is TGTGCCAGCAGCCTTTCGGGACAGGGGGCCCCTCAGCATTTT. It is translated as CASSLSGQGAPQHF. The rearrangement links TRBV3-1 to TRBJ1-5; 12 bases fit TRBD1. Germline V gene lookup returns CDR1 LGHDT and CDR2 YNNKEL (reference sequence). Trimming took 4 bases from V and 13 from J; bases not matched to a gene: 8. This CDR3 region has 14 residues.

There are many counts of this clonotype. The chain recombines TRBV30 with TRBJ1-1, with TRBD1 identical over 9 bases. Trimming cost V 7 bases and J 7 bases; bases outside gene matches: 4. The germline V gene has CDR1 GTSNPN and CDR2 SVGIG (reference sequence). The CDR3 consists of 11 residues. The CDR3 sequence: CASRQGGEAFF. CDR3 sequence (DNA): TGTGCCTCACGACAGGGGGGTGAAGCTTTCTTT.

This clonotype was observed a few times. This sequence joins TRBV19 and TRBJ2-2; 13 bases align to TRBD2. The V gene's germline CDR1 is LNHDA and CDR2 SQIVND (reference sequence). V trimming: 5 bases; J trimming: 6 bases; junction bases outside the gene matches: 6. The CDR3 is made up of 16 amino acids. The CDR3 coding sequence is TGTGCCAGTAGTCCACTAGGGACTAGCGGGGCCGGGGAGCTGTTTTTT. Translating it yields CASSPLGTSGAGELFF.

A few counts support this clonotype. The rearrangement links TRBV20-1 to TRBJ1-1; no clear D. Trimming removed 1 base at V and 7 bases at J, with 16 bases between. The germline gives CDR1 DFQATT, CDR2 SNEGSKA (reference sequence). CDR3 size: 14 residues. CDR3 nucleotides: TGCAGTGCTAGAGGGGTCAGCTCACAAAGTGAAGCTTTCTTT. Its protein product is CSARGVSSQSEAFF.

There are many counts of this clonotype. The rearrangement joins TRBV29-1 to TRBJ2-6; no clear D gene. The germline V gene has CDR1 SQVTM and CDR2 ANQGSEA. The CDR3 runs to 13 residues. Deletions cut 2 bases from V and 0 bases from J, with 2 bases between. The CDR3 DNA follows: TGCAGCGTTGAAAGCTCTGGGGCCAACGTCCTGACTTTC. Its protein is CSVESSGANVLTF.

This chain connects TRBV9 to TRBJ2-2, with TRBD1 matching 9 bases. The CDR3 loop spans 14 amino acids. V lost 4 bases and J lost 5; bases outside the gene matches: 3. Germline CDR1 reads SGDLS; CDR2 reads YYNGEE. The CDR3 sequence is CASSLGTGTGELFF. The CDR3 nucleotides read TGTGCCAGCAGCCTGGGGACAGGGACCGGGGAGCTGTTTTTT.

The CDR3 sequence is CSASDRGRNEQFF. The CDR3 nucleotides read TGCAGTGCTTCCGACAGGGGGCGGAATGAGCAGTTCTTC. This chain uses TRBV20-1 with TRBJ2-1; TRBD1 matches at 10 bases. J was trimmed by 7 bases and V by 5 bases; bases with no gene match: 5. Germline values: CDR1 DFQATT, CDR2 SNEGSKA (reference sequence). This CDR3 has 13 amino acids.

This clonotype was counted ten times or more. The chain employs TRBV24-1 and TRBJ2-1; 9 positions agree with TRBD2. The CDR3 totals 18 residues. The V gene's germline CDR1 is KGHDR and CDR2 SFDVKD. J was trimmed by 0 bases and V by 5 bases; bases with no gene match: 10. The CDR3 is CATSALAGHHRSYNEQFF. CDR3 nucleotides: TGTGCCACCAGTGCGCTAGCGGGGCACCACCGCTCCTACAATGAGCAGTTCTTC.

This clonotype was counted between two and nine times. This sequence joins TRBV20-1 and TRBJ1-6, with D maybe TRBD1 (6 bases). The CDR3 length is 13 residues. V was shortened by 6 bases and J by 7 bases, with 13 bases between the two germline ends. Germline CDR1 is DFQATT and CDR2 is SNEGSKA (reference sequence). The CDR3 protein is CSAPWGPNSPLHF. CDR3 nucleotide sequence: TGCAGTGCCCCCTGGGGGCCAAATTCACCCCTCCACTTT.